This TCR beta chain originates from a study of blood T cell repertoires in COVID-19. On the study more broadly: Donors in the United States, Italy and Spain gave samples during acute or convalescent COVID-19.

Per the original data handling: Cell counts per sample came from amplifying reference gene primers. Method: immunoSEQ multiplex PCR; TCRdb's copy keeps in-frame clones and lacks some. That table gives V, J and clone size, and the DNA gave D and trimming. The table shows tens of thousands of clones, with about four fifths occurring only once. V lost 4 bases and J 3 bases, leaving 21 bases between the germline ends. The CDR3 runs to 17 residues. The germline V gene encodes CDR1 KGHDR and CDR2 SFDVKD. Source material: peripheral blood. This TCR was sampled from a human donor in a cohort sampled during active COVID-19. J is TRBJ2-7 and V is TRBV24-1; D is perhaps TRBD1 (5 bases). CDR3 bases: TGTGCCACCAGTGAGACAGCATCAAAAAGGTTACTCTACGAGCAGTACTTC. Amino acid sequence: CATSETASKRLLYEQYF.